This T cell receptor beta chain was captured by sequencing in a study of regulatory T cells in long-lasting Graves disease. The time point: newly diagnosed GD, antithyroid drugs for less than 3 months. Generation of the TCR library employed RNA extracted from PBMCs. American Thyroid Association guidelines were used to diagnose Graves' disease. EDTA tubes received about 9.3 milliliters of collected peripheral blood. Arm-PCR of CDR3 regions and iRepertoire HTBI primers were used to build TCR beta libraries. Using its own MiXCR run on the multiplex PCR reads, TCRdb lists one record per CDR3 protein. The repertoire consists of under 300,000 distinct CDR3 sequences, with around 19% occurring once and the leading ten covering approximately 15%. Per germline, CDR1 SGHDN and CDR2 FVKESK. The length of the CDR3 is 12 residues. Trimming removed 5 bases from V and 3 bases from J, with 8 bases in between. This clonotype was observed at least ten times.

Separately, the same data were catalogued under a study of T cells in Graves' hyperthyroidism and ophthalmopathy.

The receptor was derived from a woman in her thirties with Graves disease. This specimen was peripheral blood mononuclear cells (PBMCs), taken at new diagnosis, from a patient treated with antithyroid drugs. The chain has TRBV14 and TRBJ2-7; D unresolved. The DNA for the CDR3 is TGTGCCAGCAGCAATCTATACTACGAGCAGTACTTC. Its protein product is CASSNLYYEQYF. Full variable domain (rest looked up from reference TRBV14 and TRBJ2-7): EAGVTQFPSHSVIEKGQTVTLRCDPISGHDNLYWYRRVMGKEIKFLLHFVKESKQDESGMPNNRFLAERTGGTYSTLKVQPAELEDSGVYFCASSNLYYEQYFGPGTRLTVT.